This entry lists 10 T cell receptor beta chains sequenced from one sample in a study of blood T cell repertoires in COVID-19. Only in-frame clones appear in the TCRdb table, and some are missing; sequencing was by immunoSEQ multiplex PCR. There are 100,000 to 150,000 clones in the sample; roughly 90% occur only once, and around 2.1% lies in the top ten. The sample comprised peripheral blood. These receptors came from a man aged 50-60 years with COVID-19, enrolled during active disease.

This rearrangement joins TRBV19 to TRBJ1-4; weak D call: TRBD1 (6 bases). The V and J ends lost 6 bases and 0 bases respectively, with 11 bases between them. This CDR3 has 15 residues. Germline-derived CDR1 and CDR2 are LNHDA and SQIVND (reference sequence). CDR3 nucleotide sequence: TGTGCCAGTAGCACACAGGGCTCAACTAATGAAAAACTGTTTTTT. Protein: CASSTQGSTNEKLFF.

A few counts support this clone. The chain joins TRBV19 to TRBJ1-5; D gene unclear. The CDR3 consists of 14 residues. The V gene lost 5 bases and the J gene lost 7 bases, with 15 bases spanning the gap. Germline CDR1 reads LNHDA; CDR2 reads SQIVND (reference sequence). The CDR3 DNA reads as TGTGCCAGTAGTGGCCCAACCGCTAGCCAGCCCCAGCATTTT. It codes for CASSGPTASQPQHF.

The gene calls are TRBV11-2 and TRBJ1-5; D not resolved. The CDR3 loop spans 12 amino acids. V was shortened by 5 bases and J by 4 bases, with 6 bases between the two germline ends. CDR1 is SGHAT and CDR2 is FQNNGV in the germline V gene. This chain's CDR3 is CASSTENQPQHF. In DNA form, the CDR3 reads TGTGCCAGCAGCACAGAGAATCAGCCCCAGCATTTT.

V gene TRBV19 combines with J gene TRBJ1-5; tentative D call: TRBD1 (5 bases). Trimming cost V 3 bases and J 0 bases, with 12 bases left between them. Per the germline V gene, CDR1 is LNHDA and CDR2 is SQIVND (reference sequence). The CDR3 covers 16 residues. CDR3 DNA: TGTGCCAGTAGTATCTGGGGGGATTATAGCAATCAGCCCCAGCATTTT. Amino acid sequence: CASSIWGDYSNQPQHF.

The V call is TRBV28, the J call TRBJ2-1, with 7 positions matching TRBD1. With 8 bases clipped from V and 0 bases from J, the junction kept 7 bases outside the gene matches. CDR1 and CDR2 from the germline V gene are MDHEN and SYDVKM. The CDR3 has 15 amino acids. CDR3 sequence: CASARDRASYNEQFF. The CDR3 region has the DNA TGTGCCAGCGCCAGAGACAGGGCCTCCTACAATGAGCAGTTCTTC.

This chain links TRBV30 with TRBJ1-4; tentatively, D is TRBD1 (5 bases). Trimming took off 6 bases at V and 7 bases at J, with 12 bases between the two ends. The CDR3 length is 12 residues. Germline values: CDR1 GTSNPN, CDR2 SVGIG (reference sequence). The CDR3 region is CACQGVGEKLFF. In DNA form, the CDR3 reads TGTGCCTGCCAGGGTGTAGGTGAAAAACTGTTTTTT.

The chain combines TRBV5-1 with TRBJ1-4, with no clear D. Trimming took 4 bases from V and 0 from J, leaving 7 bases between them. The germline V gene encodes CDR1 SGHRS and CDR2 YFSETQ. The CDR3 has 14 residues. The CDR3 is CASSAVSTNEKLFF. The CDR3 DNA sequence: TGCGCCAGCAGCGCGGTATCAACTAATGAAAAACTGTTTTTT.

The chain joins TRBV5-6 to TRBJ2-5; 12 bases fit TRBD2. The J segment lost 5 bases and the V segment lost 2 bases, leaving 1 base of the junction unmatched. This CDR3 region has 14 residues. Germline V CDR1 and CDR2: SGHDT, YYEEEE. Written as DNA, the CDR3 is TGTGCCAGCAGCTTCGGGACTAGCGGGGAGACCCAGTACTTC. This translates into CASSFGTSGETQYF.

Here the CDR3 reads CASSRGPGGNTGELFF. Written as DNA, the CDR3 is TGTGCCAGTAGCCGGGGCCCCGGGGGAAACACCGGGGAGCTGTTTTTT. The chain joins TRBV19 to TRBJ2-2; maybe TRBD2 (6 bases). The CDR3 has 16 residues. Germline V lookup: CDR1 LNHDA, CDR2 SQIVND (reference sequence). Trimming took 6 bases from V and 2 from J, leaving 16 bases between them.

The chain is built from TRBV4-1 and TRBJ1-2, with D possibly matching TRBD1 (6 bases). V lost 6 bases to trimming and J lost 5 bases, with 16 bases between them. The germline V gene has CDR1 MGHRA and CDR2 YSYEKL. The CDR3 is made up of 14 amino acids. This CDR3 is CASSPRDTGYGYTF. In DNA, the CDR3 is TGCGCCAGCAGTCCCCGGGACACCGGGTATGGCTACACCTTC.